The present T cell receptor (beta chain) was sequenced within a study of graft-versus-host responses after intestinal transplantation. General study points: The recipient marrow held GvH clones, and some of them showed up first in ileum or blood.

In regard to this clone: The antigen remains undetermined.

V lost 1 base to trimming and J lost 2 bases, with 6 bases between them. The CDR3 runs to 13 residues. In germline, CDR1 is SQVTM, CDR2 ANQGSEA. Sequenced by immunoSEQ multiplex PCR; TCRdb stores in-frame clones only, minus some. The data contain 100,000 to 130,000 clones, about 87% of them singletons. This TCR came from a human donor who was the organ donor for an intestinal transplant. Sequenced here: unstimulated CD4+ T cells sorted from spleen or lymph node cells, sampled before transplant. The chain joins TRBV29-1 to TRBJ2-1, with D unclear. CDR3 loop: CSVEGGPYNEQFF. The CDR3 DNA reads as TGCAGCGTTGAAGGCGGACCCTACAATGAGCAGTTCTTC.